The next 3 T cell receptor beta chains were all read from a single sample in a study of blood T cells in healthy people across ages. Together with a sample-barcoded 5' primer, a J-beta primer mix was included in a second PCR lasting roughly 6 to 12 cycles. TCRdb analysed the 5' RACE reads with MiXCR anew, one entry per CDR3 protein. Of about 1.5 million distinct CDR3 sequences detected, 42% appear once; the ten largest clones hold around 4%. The sequencing input was blood. These receptors were collected from a woman aged 18 to 35 in good health.

This clonotype was detected only a few times. The V gene is TRBV20-1, the J gene TRBJ1-1; 9 positions agree with TRBD1. The CDR3 has 12 residues. V trimming: 7 bases; J trimming: 6 bases; junction bases outside the gene matches: 6. Germline CDR1 DFQATT, CDR2 SNEGSKA (reference sequence). As DNA, the CDR3 is TGCAGTGTTTTACAGGGGGCCTCTGAAGCTTTCTTT. This translates into CSVLQGASEAFF.

This chain connects TRBV6-1 to TRBJ1-2, with unresolved D. This CDR3 is built from 17 residues. Germline assignment: CDR1 MNHNS and CDR2 SASEGT. Deletions cut 5 bases from V and 0 bases from J, with 19 bases between. The chain's CDR3 is CASSPPIEDLANYGYTF. The CDR3 DNA reads TGTGCCAGCAGTCCACCAATTGAGGACTTAGCTAACTATGGCTACACCTTC.

This clonotype occurred a few times. This chain connects TRBV2 to TRBJ1-1; D not resolved. The CDR3 covers 13 residues. Germline loops: CDR1 SNHLY, CDR2 FYNNEI. V dropped 4 bases and J dropped 2 bases, with 8 bases sitting between them. The CDR3 DNA reads as TGTGCCAGCAGTGGGGAGACTAACACTGAAGCTTTCTTT. Protein: CASSGETNTEAFF.